This TCR beta chain was observed in a study of beta chain features in type 1 diabetes. Isolation of CD4+ naive, central memory, regulatory and stem cell-like memory cells was achieved by sorting via CD45RO/CCR7/CD25/CD127/CD95/CD27. Each sorted fraction was over 95% pure. The CDR3 extends over 14 amino acids. Trimming left V 6 bases short and J 2 bases short, with 13 bases between. Germline V CDR1 and CDR2: KGHSH, LQKENI. Reverse transcription of all isolated RNA meant that expressed TCRB transcripts were sequenced. Method: immunoSEQ multiplex PCR; TCRdb's copy keeps in-frame clones and lacks some. The sample lists 150,000 to 200,000 clones; 50% to 70% were seen once. Points on this clone: What it binds is not known.

Study-wide results and limits: There was a moderate but significant shortening of TCRB CDR3s in all four CD4+ subsets of Type 1 diabetes patients. For type 1 diabetes patients, VDJ junctions showed fewer insertions and more deletions.

What was sequenced was naive CD4+ T cells from blood. This chain joins TRBV18 and TRBJ2-5; TRBD1 is a possible D gene (6 bases). This TCR was sampled from a man aged 25-45 years with type 1 diabetes. The CDR3 region has the DNA TGTGCCAGCTCGGACCAGGGGCTTCAAGAGACCCAGTACTTC. Protein sequence: CASSDQGLQETQYF.